The sequence of this T cell receptor (beta chain) was determined in a study of T cell responses to AZD1222 COVID-19 vaccine (dated by TCRdb to 2020 to 2023). With regard to the full study: TCR sequencing was performed for roughly 250 trial participants, of whom about 200 were given two doses of AZD1222 and some 26 were given two doses of MenACWY control vaccine. Trial participants were enrolled by age into subgroups of 18-55, 56-69 and 70-plus years, and around 150, 29 and 61 TCR-sequenced participants, respectively, were included in these subgroups. The investigation overall reported the following: After two AZD1222 doses, spike-specific TCR breadth and depth were significantly higher than at day 0 and than in MenACWY recipients. Reportedly, almost half of the unique spike-specific TCRs recognized epitopes lying outside the regions that are mutated in the B.1.351 and B.1.1.7 variants. Only five or six AZD1222 recipients were SARS-CoV-2 seropositive at baseline, limiting conclusions about previously exposed vaccinees. Because no samples from the day 14 peak response were available, repertoires could be characterized only after the peak T cell response. The 56-69-year group was small, and its depth increase did not reach significance, likely because of low power. CD4 TCRs associated with the vaccine covered the entire spike protein, and the dominant responses were in regions 160-218 and 743-854. Participants were mostly white British and included more females than males, and it was suggested by the authors that clonal diversity may have been underestimated.

The time point label for this specimen denotes: about 28 days (+/-7) after the second vaccine dose. The treatment or condition label on this specimen signifies: meningococcal conjugate vaccine given as trial control. The vaccinee samples were drawn from two UK trials, COV001 and COV002, one of which was a single-blind randomized controlled phase 2/3 trial testing AZD1222 (ChAdOx1 nCoV-19) in healthy adults. For TCRbeta chain sequencing, PBMC samples were collected from trial participants at day 0 and at day 28 after the second dose. CDR1 and CDR2, looked up from the germline V gene (reference sequence), are SEHNR and FQNEAQ. The CDR3 goes from the cysteine to the phenylalanine over 15 residues. The only DNA kept is the CDR3, 45 bases in frame from the first base. V loses 5 bases at its end and J loses 5 bases; junction bases beyond the gene matches: 9. Regarding this clone: Its recognized antigen is unknown. Base qualities are not provided; no much larger clone lies one nucleotide away.

The CDR3 regions of human TCRbeta chains were subjected to immunosequencing. On the study's bioinformatics: Repertoire TCRs were matched against a reference library of SARS-CoV-2-specific TCRs generated with the MIRA antigen-specificity platform. Breadth was defined as the fraction of unique TCRs that were SARS-CoV-2-associated. Depth was defined as the fraction of total T cells that were SARS-CoV-2-associated. Using the MIRA data, each spike-specific TCR was assigned both to the spike region to which the TCR was reactive and to a CD4 or CD8 class. Log10-transformed breadth and depth values were compared by one-way ANOVA with Sidak's multiple comparisons tests. The table comes from immuneACCESS by way of TCRdb, which keeps in-frame sequences with V and J called. Part of the clones is missing from these tables; in studies checked, under half for an unresolved V gene and the rest for unknown reasons. That table supplies the V and J calls and clone size; D and trimming were determined from the DNA. The sample table records some 190,000 clones; roughly 94% of these occur just once. Together, the top ten hold roughly 1.8% of the sample.

Sequenced material: peripheral blood, taken 28 days after the second dose of the MenACWY control vaccine. This sequence uses TRBV7-9 and TRBJ2-7; TRBD1 agrees with 10 junctional bases. This sequence was found in an adult who received the MenACWY meningococcal vaccine as a control. The nucleotide sequence is TGTGCCAGCAGCCGACGGGACAGGGGTGCCCACGAGCAGTACTTC. Its protein reads: CASSRRDRGAHEQYF.